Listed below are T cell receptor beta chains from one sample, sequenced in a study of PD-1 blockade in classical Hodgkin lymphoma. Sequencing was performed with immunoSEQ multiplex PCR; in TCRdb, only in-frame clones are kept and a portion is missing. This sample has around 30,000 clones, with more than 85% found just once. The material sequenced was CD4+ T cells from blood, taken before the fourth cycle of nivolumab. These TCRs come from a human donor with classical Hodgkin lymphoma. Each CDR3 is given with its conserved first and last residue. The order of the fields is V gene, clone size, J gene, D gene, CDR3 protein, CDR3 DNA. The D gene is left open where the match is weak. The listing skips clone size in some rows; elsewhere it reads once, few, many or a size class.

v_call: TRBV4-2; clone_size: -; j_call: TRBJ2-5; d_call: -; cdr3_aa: CASSHGVRTSQETQYF; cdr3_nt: TGTGCCAGCAGCCACGGTGTTCGTACTAGTCAAGAGACCCAGTACTTC
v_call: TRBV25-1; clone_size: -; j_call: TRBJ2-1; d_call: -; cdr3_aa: CASPDRDRSGVGEQFF; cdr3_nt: TGTGCCAGCCCAGACAGAGACCGATCGGGGGTTGGTGAGCAGTTCTTC
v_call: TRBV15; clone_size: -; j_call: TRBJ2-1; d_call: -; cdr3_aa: CATSRPLGTGRTYNEQFF; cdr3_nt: TGTGCCACCAGCAGACCCCTAGGGACTGGACGAACCTACAATGAGCAGTTCTTC
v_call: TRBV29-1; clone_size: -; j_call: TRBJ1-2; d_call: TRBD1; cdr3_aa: CSVEDLTGVYGYTF; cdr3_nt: TGCAGCGTTGAAGATTTAACAGGGGTCTATGGCTACACCTTC
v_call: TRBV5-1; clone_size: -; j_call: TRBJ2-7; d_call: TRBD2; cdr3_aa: CASSLGALAEYEQYF; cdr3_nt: TGCGCCAGCAGCTTGGGTGCACTAGCGGAATACGAGCAGTACTTC
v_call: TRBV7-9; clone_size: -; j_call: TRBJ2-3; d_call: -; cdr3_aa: CASSPTEVAGTDTQYF; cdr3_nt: TGTGCCAGCAGCCCCACCGAGGTAGCGGGCACAGATACGCAGTATTTT
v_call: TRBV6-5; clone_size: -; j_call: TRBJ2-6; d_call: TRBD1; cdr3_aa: CASSTGQGPANVLTF; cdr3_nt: TGTGCCAGCAGTACAGGACAGGGCCCGGCCAACGTCCTGACTTTC
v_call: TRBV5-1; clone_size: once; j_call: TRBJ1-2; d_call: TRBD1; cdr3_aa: CASSLGDSFNYGYTF; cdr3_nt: TGCGCCAGCAGCTTAGGGGACAGCTTTAACTATGGCTACACCTTC
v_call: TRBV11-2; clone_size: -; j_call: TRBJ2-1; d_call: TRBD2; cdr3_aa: CASSQIAGGSRTYNEQFF; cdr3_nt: TGTGCCAGCAGCCAAATAGCGGGAGGCTCCCGCACCTACAATGAGCAGTTCTTC
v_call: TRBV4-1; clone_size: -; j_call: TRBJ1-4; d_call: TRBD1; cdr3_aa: CASSQGDRASEKLFF; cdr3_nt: TGCGCCAGCAGCCAGGGGGACAGGGCTAGTGAAAAACTGTTTTTT
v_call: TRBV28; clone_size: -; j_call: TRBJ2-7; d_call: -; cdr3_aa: CASSFGVLVGEQYF; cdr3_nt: TGTGCCAGCAGTTTCGGAGTATTGGTGGGCGAGCAGTACTTC
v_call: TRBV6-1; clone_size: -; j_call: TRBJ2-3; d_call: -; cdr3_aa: CASSEASLVSIDTQYF; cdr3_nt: TGTGCCAGCAGTGAAGCGAGCCTAGTGTCGATAGATACGCAGTATTTT
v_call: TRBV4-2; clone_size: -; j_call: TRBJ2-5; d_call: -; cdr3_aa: CASSQEMGTQYF; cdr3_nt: TGTGCCAGCAGCCAAGAAATGGGGACCCAGTACTTC
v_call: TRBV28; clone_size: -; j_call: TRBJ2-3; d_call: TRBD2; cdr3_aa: CASSSVLMGLAGVDTDTQYF; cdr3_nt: TGTGCCAGCAGTTCCGTCTTAATGGGACTAGCGGGAGTTGACACAGATACGCAGTATTTT
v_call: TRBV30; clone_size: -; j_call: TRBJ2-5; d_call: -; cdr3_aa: CAWSVLGPETQYF; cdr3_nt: TGTGCCTGGAGTGTGTTAGGACCGGAGACCCAGTACTTC
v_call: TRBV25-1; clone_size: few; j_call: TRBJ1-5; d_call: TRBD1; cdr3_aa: CASSPGQGAYSNQPQHF; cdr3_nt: TGTGCCAGCTCGCCGGGACAGGGGGCTTATAGCAATCAGCCCCAGCATTTT
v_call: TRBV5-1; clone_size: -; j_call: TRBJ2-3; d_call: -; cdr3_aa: CASSLVAGVTDTQYF; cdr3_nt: TGCGCCAGCAGCTTGGTGGCAGGGGTCACAGATACGCAGTATTTT
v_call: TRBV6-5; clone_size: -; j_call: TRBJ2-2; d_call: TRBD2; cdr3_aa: CASSTTTSLTGELFF; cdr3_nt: TGTGCCAGCAGTACCACGACTAGCCTCACCGGGGAGCTGTTTTTT
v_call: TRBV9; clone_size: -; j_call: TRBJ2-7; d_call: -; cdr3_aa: CASSPRGGVLTYEQYF; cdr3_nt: TGTGCCAGCAGCCCAAGGGGGGGCGTTCTTACCTACGAGCAGTACTTC
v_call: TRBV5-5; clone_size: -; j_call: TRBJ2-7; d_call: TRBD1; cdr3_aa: CASSSGTGASSYEQYF; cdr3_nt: TGTGCCAGCAGCTCCGGGACAGGGGCCTCATCCTACGAGCAGTACTTC
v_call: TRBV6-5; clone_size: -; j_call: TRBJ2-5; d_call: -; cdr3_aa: CASSYLGLQETQYF; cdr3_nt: TGTGCCAGCAGTTACCTTGGACTACAAGAGACCCAGTACTTC
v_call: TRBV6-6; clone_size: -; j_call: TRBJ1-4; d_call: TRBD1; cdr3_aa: CASSRDRDEKLFF; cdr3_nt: TGTGCCAGCAGCAGGGACAGGGATGAAAAACTGTTTTTT
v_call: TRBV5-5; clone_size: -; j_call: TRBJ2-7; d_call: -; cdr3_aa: CASSADLGPYEQYF; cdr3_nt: TGTGCCAGCAGCGCGGACCTCGGGCCCTACGAGCAGTACTTC
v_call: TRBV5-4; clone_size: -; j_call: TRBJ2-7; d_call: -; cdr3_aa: CASSLGGFRGYEQYF; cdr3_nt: TGTGCCAGCAGCTTGGGTGGTTTTCGGGGCTACGAGCAGTACTTC
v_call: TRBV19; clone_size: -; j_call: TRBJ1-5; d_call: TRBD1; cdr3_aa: CASSHRQGAGNQPQHF; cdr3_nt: TGTGCCAGTAGTCATCGACAGGGGGCAGGCAATCAGCCCCAGCATTTT
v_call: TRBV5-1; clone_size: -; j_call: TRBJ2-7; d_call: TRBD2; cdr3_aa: CASSSFEREGYEQYF; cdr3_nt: TGCGCCAGCAGCTCCTTCGAGCGGGAGGGTTACGAGCAGTACTTC
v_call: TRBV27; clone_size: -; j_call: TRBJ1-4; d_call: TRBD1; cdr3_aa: CASRTGVGKLFF; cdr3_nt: TGTGCCAGCAGGACAGGGGTCGGAAAACTGTTTTTT
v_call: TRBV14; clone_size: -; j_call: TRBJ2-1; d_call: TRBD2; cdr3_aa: CASSQGGSGRGYEQFF; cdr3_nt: TGTGCCAGCAGCCAAGGTGGTAGCGGGAGGGGGTATGAGCAGTTCTTC
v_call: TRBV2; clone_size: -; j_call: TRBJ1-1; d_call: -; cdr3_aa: CASSVDLNTEAFF; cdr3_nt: TGTGCCAGCAGTGTAGACCTGAACACTGAAGCTTTCTTT
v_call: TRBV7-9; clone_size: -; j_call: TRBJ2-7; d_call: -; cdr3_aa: CASSPVIYEQYF; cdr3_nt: TGTGCCAGCAGCCCGGTAATCTACGAGCAGTACTTC
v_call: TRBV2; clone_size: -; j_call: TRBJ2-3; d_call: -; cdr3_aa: CASSEAGRLIDTQYF; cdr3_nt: TGTGCCAGCAGTGAAGCGGGCAGATTAATAGATACGCAGTATTTT
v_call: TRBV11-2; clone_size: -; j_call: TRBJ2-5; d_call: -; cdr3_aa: CASSLGLTPGPQETQYF; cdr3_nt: TGTGCCAGCAGCTTGGGGTTGACCCCGGGGCCCCAAGAGACCCAGTACTTC
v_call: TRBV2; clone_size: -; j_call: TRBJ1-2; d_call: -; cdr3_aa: CASLLPVPRYKSGYTF; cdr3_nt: TGTGCCAGCTTGCTACCCGTGCCCAGGTATAAGTCTGGCTACACCTTC
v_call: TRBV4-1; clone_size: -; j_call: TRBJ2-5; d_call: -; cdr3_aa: CANSQQETQYF; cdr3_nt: TGCGCCAACAGCCAACAAGAGACCCAGTACTTC
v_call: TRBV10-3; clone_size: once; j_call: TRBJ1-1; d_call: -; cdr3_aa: CAIRAGPNTEAFF; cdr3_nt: TGTGCCATCAGGGCAGGGCCGAACACTGAAGCTTTCTTT
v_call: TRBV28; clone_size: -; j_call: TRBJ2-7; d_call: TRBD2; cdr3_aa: CASSSPIDRNRLAGGLRKQYF; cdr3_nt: TGTGCCAGCAGTTCCCCCATTGACAGGAACAGACTAGCGGGGGGTTTACGGAAGCAGTACTTC
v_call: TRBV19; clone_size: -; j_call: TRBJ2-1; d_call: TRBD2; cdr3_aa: CASTLAEAYNEQFF; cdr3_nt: TGTGCCAGTACCCTAGCGGAGGCCTACAATGAGCAGTTCTTC
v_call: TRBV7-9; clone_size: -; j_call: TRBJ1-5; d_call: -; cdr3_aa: CASSFGWQEASNQPQHF; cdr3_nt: TGTGCCAGCAGCTTTGGGTGGCAGGAGGCTAGCAATCAGCCCCAGCATTTT
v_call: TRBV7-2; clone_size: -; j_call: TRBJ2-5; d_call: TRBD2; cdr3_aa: CASSIRRAGGSGETQYF; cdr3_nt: TGTGCCAGCAGCATACGGCGGGCGGGAGGCTCCGGAGAGACCCAGTACTTC
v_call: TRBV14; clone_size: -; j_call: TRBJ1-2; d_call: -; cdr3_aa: CASSETAKPVGYGYTF; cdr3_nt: TGTGCCAGCAGCGAAACGGCAAAGCCGGTTGGCTATGGCTACACCTTC
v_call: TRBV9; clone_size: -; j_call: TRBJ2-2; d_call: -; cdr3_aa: CASVNTGELFF; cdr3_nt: TGTGCCAGCGTAAACACCGGGGAGCTGTTTTTT
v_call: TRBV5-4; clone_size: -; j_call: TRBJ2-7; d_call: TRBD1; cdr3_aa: CASSWGTEPSYEQYF; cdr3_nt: TGTGCCAGCAGCTGGGGGACAGAGCCCTCCTACGAGCAGTACTTC
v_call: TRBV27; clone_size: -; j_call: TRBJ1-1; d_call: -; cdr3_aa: CASSRSGSREAFF; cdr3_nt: TGTGCCAGCTCAAGGTCGGGGTCCCGTGAAGCTTTCTTT
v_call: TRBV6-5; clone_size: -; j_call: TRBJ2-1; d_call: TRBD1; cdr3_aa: CASSSDRGTYNEQFF; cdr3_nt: TGTGCCAGCAGTTCTGACAGGGGAACCTACAATGAGCAGTTCTTC
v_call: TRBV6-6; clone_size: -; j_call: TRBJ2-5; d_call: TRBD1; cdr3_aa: CASSRDRGGRETQYF; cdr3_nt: TGTGCCAGCAGCCGGGACAGGGGAGGCCGGGAGACCCAGTACTTC
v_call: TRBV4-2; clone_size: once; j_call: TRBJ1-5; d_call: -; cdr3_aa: CASSQALGGHQPQHF; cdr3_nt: TGTGCCAGCAGCCAAGCCCTGGGGGGGCATCAGCCCCAGCATTTT